This entry describes one T cell receptor (beta chain). One junction end disagrees with the germline gene, perhaps due to a read error. The source of the sample is a study of blood T cell repertoires in COVID-19. At the level of the study: PBMCs, B-cell-depleted T cells, or T cells provided the cDNA or gDNA that made up the material.

Original analysis: Nucleated cell number was recorded as an estimate derived from reference gene primer amplification. Sequencing was performed with immunoSEQ multiplex PCR; in TCRdb, only in-frame clones are kept and a portion is missing. Clone size and the V and J calls come from that table; the DNA yielded D and trimming. The sample includes some 190,000 clones, 70% to 90% of them seen just once. CDR1 MNHNS and CDR2 SASEGT come from the germline V gene. CDR3 size: 14 residues. This TCR derives from a human donor in a cohort sampled during active COVID-19. The chain is built from TRBV6-1 and TRBJ1-2; 8 nucleotides align to TRBD1. Sample: peripheral blood. CDR3 coding DNA: TGTGCCAGCAGCGAAGGACAGGGTGTGTATGGCTACACCTTC. Its protein product is CASSEGQGVYGYTF.